This T cell receptor (beta chain) comes out of a study of CD8+CD57+ T cells in acquired aplastic anemia. Study-wide background: The sorted CD4+ and CD8+ cells yielded an average around 3.2 ug of DNA. CD4+ cell libraries from healthy donors averaged roughly 10 million reads.

Genomic DNA acted as the template from which TCR beta VDJ combination and CDR3 sequence profiling were carried out. Via MiXCR, TCRdb re-called the reads, giving one row per CDR3 protein. Of about 220,000 distinct CDR3 sequences listed, about 37% were seen once; the top ten hold around 1.1%. Germline V gives CDR1 SGDLS, CDR2 YYNGEE. The V segment lost 0 bases and the J segment 6 bases; nucleotides outside the gene matches: 4. CDR3 length equals 16 residues. Study-level findings and limits: Patients and controls were not found to differ significantly in CD8+ Simpson's diversity. Between patients and controls, around 31 CD8+ CDR3 sequences were found in common.

This clonotype appeared many times. Its target is not known. Sequenced material: sorted CD4+, CD8+, or CD8+CD57+ T cells (not recorded which) from PBMCs. V and J are TRBV9 and TRBJ2-2; TRBD2 matches 11 bases. The sequence was obtained from a human donor in good health, serving as a control. This CDR3 is CASSVVTSGSPGELFF. For the CDR3, the DNA is TGTGCCAGCAGCGTAGTTACTAGCGGGAGTCCCGGGGAGCTGTTTTTT.